These T cell receptor beta chains were read from a single sample in a study of human T cells and chemical hapten exposure. Each CDR3 protein gets one entry after TCRdb re-called the RACE reads with MiXCR. The data contain about 89,000 distinct CDR3 sequences, 10% to 13% of them singletons. The specimen was whole blood, collected in connection with sensitization to the hapten diphenylcyclopropenone (DPC). These receptor sequences come from a woman aged 55-75 years with alopecia areata. Some clones in this sample may be carry-over from other donors' samples. Both conserved end residues are part of each CDR3. A D gene is named only where the DNA matches it firmly. A row's size may be missing; if present it is once, few, many or a size class.

clone_size: NA
d_call: NA
j_call: TRBJ2-3
v_call: TRBV5-1
cdr3_aa: CASSYDGRVTDTQYF
cdr3_nt: TGCGCCAGCAGCTATGACGGTCGAGTCACAGATACGCAGTATTTT

clone_size: NA
d_call: NA
j_call: TRBJ1-2
v_call: TRBV5-1
cdr3_aa: CASSYRTGIEYGYTF
cdr3_nt: TGCGCCAGCAGCTATCGCACAGGGATCGAGTATGGCTACACCTTC

clone_size: NA
d_call: NA
j_call: TRBJ2-5
v_call: TRBV2
cdr3_aa: CASSALAGLIRF
cdr3_nt: TGTGCCAGCAGTGCCCTGGCAGGGCTTATTCGCTTC

clone_size: NA
d_call: NA
j_call: TRBJ1-2
v_call: TRBV12-3/TRBV12-4
cdr3_aa: CASRSSGQQSYGYTF
cdr3_nt: TGTGCCAGCAGGTCCTCCGGACAGCAATCGTATGGCTACACCTTC

clone_size: NA
d_call: NA
j_call: TRBJ2-5
v_call: TRBV5-4
cdr3_aa: CACSGTGQETQYF
cdr3_nt: TGTGCCTGCTCCGGGACTGGCCAAGAGACCCAGTACTTC

clone_size: few
d_call: NA
j_call: TRBJ2-5
v_call: TRBV18
cdr3_aa: CASSPRGQKETQYF
cdr3_nt: TGTGCCAGCTCACCACGTGGACAAAAAGAGACCCAGTACTTC

clone_size: NA
d_call: NA
j_call: TRBJ1-1
v_call: TRBV7-9
cdr3_aa: CASSLVSFEAFF
cdr3_nt: TGTGCCAGCAGCTTAGTTAGCTTTGAAGCTTTCTTT

clone_size: NA
d_call: NA
j_call: TRBJ1-3
v_call: TRBV2
cdr3_aa: CASSERDPRREGNTIYF
cdr3_nt: TGTGCCAGCAGTGAACGGGACCCACGTCGCGAAGGAAACACCATATATTTT

clone_size: few
d_call: NA
j_call: TRBJ2-5
v_call: TRBV18
cdr3_aa: CASSPPGGYQETQYF
cdr3_nt: TGTGCCAGCTCACCACCTGGCGGCTACCAAGAGACCCAGTACTTC

clone_size: few
d_call: NA
j_call: TRBJ2-1
v_call: TRBV29-1
cdr3_aa: CSVDSYNEQFF
cdr3_nt: TGCAGCGTTGACAGCTACAATGAGCAGTTCTTC

clone_size: few
d_call: NA
j_call: TRBJ2-7
v_call: TRBV7-9
cdr3_aa: CASSLGPRSSYEQYF
cdr3_nt: TGTGCCAGCAGCTTAGGCCCGAGGAGCTCCTACGAGCAGTACTTC

clone_size: few
d_call: NA
j_call: TRBJ1-5
v_call: TRBV9
cdr3_aa: CASSVGAGDQPQHF
cdr3_nt: TGTGCCAGCAGCGTAGGGGCAGGGGATCAGCCCCAGCATTTT

clone_size: few
d_call: TRBD2
j_call: TRBJ2-5
v_call: TRBV12-3/TRBV12-4
cdr3_aa: CASSFLAGGPEETQYF
cdr3_nt: TGTGCCAGCAGTTTCTTGGCGGGGGGGCCAGAAGAGACCCAGTACTTC

clone_size: many
d_call: TRBD2
j_call: TRBJ2-1
v_call: TRBV5-1
cdr3_aa: CASSLTAAGGNEQFF
cdr3_nt: TGCGCCAGCAGCTTAACTGCGGCGGGGGGCAATGAGCAGTTCTTC

clone_size: many
d_call: NA
j_call: TRBJ2-5
v_call: TRBV5-1
cdr3_aa: CASSTQVGGQETQYF
cdr3_nt: TGCGCCAGCAGCACCCAGGTTGGCGGACAAGAGACCCAGTACTTC

clone_size: NA
d_call: TRBD1
j_call: TRBJ1-1
v_call: TRBV19
cdr3_aa: CASSFSGTGVLLNTEAFF
cdr3_nt: TGTGCCAGTAGCTTCTCCGGGACAGGGGTTCTTTTGAACACTGAAGCTTTCTTT

clone_size: NA
d_call: TRBD2
j_call: TRBJ2-3
v_call: TRBV10-1
cdr3_aa: CASRGAGGPSDTQYF
cdr3_nt: TGCGCCAGCAGAGGAGCGGGGGGGCCGTCGGATACGCAGTATTTT

clone_size: many
d_call: TRBD2
j_call: TRBJ2-3
v_call: TRBV10-2
cdr3_aa: CASSGAGGRNTQYF
cdr3_nt: TGCGCCAGCAGCGGAGCGGGGGGCCGGAATACGCAGTATTTT

clone_size: NA
d_call: NA
j_call: TRBJ1-2
v_call: TRBV9
cdr3_aa: CASSPVGRIGYTF
cdr3_nt: TGTGCCAGCAGCCCAGTCGGGAGGATAGGTTACACCTTC

clone_size: few
d_call: NA
j_call: TRBJ1-4
v_call: TRBV29-1
cdr3_aa: CSVPYNEKLFF
cdr3_nt: TGCAGCGTCCCCTATAATGAAAAACTGTTTTTT

clone_size: few
d_call: TRBD1
j_call: TRBJ2-7
v_call: TRBV2
cdr3_aa: CASSERTGRDEQYF
cdr3_nt: TGTGCCAGCAGTGAACGGACAGGGCGTGACGAGCAGTACTTC

clone_size: few
d_call: NA
j_call: TRBJ2-7
v_call: TRBV18
cdr3_aa: CASSPGTEYEQYF
cdr3_nt: TGTGCCAGCTCACCCGGGACGGAATACGAGCAGTACTTC

clone_size: many
d_call: TRBD2
j_call: TRBJ2-1
v_call: TRBV5-1
cdr3_aa: CASSPGAGENNEQFF
cdr3_nt: TGCGCCAGCAGCCCGGGAGCGGGGGAGAACAATGAGCAGTTCTTC

clone_size: few
d_call: NA
j_call: TRBJ1-5
v_call: TRBV18
cdr3_aa: CASSPTATGGLAGNQPQHF
cdr3_nt: TGTGCCAGCTCACCGACGGCCACAGGTGGTTTGGCTGGCAATCAGCCCCAGCATTTT

clone_size: many
d_call: NA
j_call: TRBJ1-5
v_call: TRBV30
cdr3_aa: CAWSALLGNQPQHF
cdr3_nt: TGTGCCTGGAGCGCCCTTTTGGGCAATCAGCCCCAGCATTTT

clone_size: NA
d_call: NA
j_call: TRBJ2-3
v_call: TRBV6-4
cdr3_aa: CAGHRPRTDTQYF
cdr3_nt: TGTGCCGGACACAGGCCCCGGACAGATACGCAGTATTTT

clone_size: many
d_call: NA
j_call: TRBJ2-1
v_call: TRBV11-2
cdr3_aa: CASSYLSSYNEQFF
cdr3_nt: TGTGCCAGCAGCTACCTTTCCTCCTACAATGAGCAGTTCTTC

clone_size: many
d_call: NA
j_call: TRBJ2-7
v_call: TRBV2
cdr3_aa: CASTSIYEQYF
cdr3_nt: TGTGCCAGCACCTCGATCTACGAGCAGTACTTC

clone_size: NA
d_call: TRBD1
j_call: TRBJ1-5
v_call: TRBV30
cdr3_aa: CAWSDPGQGQPQHF
cdr3_nt: TGTGCCTGGAGTGACCCGGGACAGGGTCAGCCCCAGCATTTT

clone_size: NA
d_call: NA
j_call: TRBJ2-7
v_call: TRBV7-9
cdr3_aa: CASSPNSYEQYF
cdr3_nt: TGTGCCAGCAGCCCTAACTCCTACGAGCAGTACTTC

clone_size: few
d_call: NA
j_call: TRBJ2-1
v_call: TRBV29-1
cdr3_aa: CSVATRPGRPRDEQFF
cdr3_nt: TGCAGCGTTGCCACAAGGCCGGGACGCCCGAGGGATGAGCAGTTCTTC

clone_size: many
d_call: NA
j_call: TRBJ1-4
v_call: TRBV12-3/TRBV12-4
cdr3_aa: CASSRGEKLFF
cdr3_nt: TGTGCCAGCAGTCGGGGTGAAAAACTGTTTTTT

clone_size: few
d_call: NA
j_call: TRBJ2-2
v_call: TRBV4-1
cdr3_aa: CASSPGSDPETGELFF
cdr3_nt: TGCGCCAGCAGCCCAGGTAGTGATCCGGAGACCGGGGAGCTGTTTTTT

clone_size: many
d_call: TRBD1
j_call: TRBJ1-6
v_call: TRBV19
cdr3_aa: CASSILGTGANSPLHF
cdr3_nt: TGTGCCAGTAGTATACTTGGAACAGGGGCGAATTCACCCCTCCACTTT

clone_size: many
d_call: NA
j_call: TRBJ1-1
v_call: TRBV7-2
cdr3_aa: CASSRGNTEAFF
cdr3_nt: TGTGCCAGCAGCCGGGGGAACACTGAAGCTTTCTTT

clone_size: few
d_call: TRBD2
j_call: TRBJ2-5
v_call: TRBV27
cdr3_aa: CASSSLAGETQYF
cdr3_nt: TGTGCCAGCAGTTCGCTAGCGGGGGAGACCCAGTACTTC

clone_size: NA
d_call: TRBD2
j_call: TRBJ2-7
v_call: TRBV30
cdr3_aa: CAWTLAGGFEQYF
cdr3_nt: TGTGCCTGGACGCTAGCGGGGGGGTTCGAGCAGTACTTC

clone_size: NA
d_call: NA
j_call: TRBJ1-5
v_call: TRBV18
cdr3_aa: CASSPAGNQPQHF
cdr3_nt: TGTGCCAGCTCACCAGCAGGAAATCAGCCCCAGCATTTT

clone_size: many
d_call: TRBD1
j_call: TRBJ1-2
v_call: TRBV7-9
cdr3_aa: CASSPGTGLYGYTF
cdr3_nt: TGTGCCAGCAGTCCCGGGACAGGGCTCTATGGCTACACCTTC

clone_size: few
d_call: TRBD2
j_call: TRBJ2-3
v_call: TRBV3-1
cdr3_aa: CASTQRGTADTQYF
cdr3_nt: TGTGCCAGCACTCAGCGGGGGACCGCAGATACGCAGTATTTT

clone_size: NA
d_call: NA
j_call: TRBJ2-3
v_call: TRBV2
cdr3_aa: CASSYGPGTQYF
cdr3_nt: TGTGCCAGCAGTTACGGACCCGGAACGCAGTATTTT

clone_size: once
d_call: NA
j_call: TRBJ1-5
v_call: TRBV12-3/TRBV12-4
cdr3_aa: CASSEGGQPQHF
cdr3_nt: TGTGCCAGCAGTGAGGGAGGGCAGCCCCAGCATTTT

clone_size: few
d_call: NA
j_call: TRBJ2-2
v_call: TRBV4-2
cdr3_aa: CASSLEIRGSAGELFF
cdr3_nt: TGTGCCAGCAGCCTAGAGATCAGGGGCAGCGCCGGGGAGCTGTTTTTT

clone_size: few
d_call: TRBD1
j_call: TRBJ2-7
v_call: TRBV29-1
cdr3_aa: CSVYAPGQSYEQYF
cdr3_nt: TGCAGCGTTTACGCCCCGGGACAGAGCTACGAGCAGTACTTC

clone_size: many
d_call: NA
j_call: TRBJ2-3
v_call: TRBV9
cdr3_aa: CASSVVETDTQYF
cdr3_nt: TGTGCCAGCAGCGTAGTGGAGACAGATACGCAGTATTTT

clone_size: many
d_call: NA
j_call: TRBJ2-7
v_call: TRBV7-6
cdr3_aa: CASSSGVTPFEQYF
cdr3_nt: TGTGCCAGCAGCTCCGGGGTTACTCCGTTCGAGCAGTACTTC

clone_size: few
d_call: TRBD1
j_call: TRBJ2-7
v_call: TRBV11-2
cdr3_aa: CASSSLGTASYEQYF
cdr3_nt: TGTGCCAGCAGCTCCCTGGGGACAGCTTCCTACGAGCAGTACTTC

clone_size: NA
d_call: NA
j_call: TRBJ2-1
v_call: TRBV20-1
cdr3_aa: CSASLFPESYNEQFF
cdr3_nt: TGCAGTGCTAGCTTGTTTCCGGAGAGTTACAATGAGCAGTTCTTC

clone_size: few
d_call: TRBD1
j_call: TRBJ1-1
v_call: TRBV7-3
cdr3_aa: CASSLTLGTARMNTEAFF
cdr3_nt: TGTGCCAGCAGCTTAACACTTGGGACAGCGAGGATGAACACTGAAGCTTTCTTT

clone_size: many
d_call: NA
j_call: TRBJ1-5
v_call: TRBV5-8
cdr3_aa: CASSLDGYRGQPQHF
cdr3_nt: TGTGCCAGCAGCTTGGATGGGTACCGAGGTCAGCCCCAGCATTTT

clone_size: NA
d_call: NA
j_call: TRBJ1-1
v_call: TRBV5-6
cdr3_aa: CASSLAGMPNTEAFF
cdr3_nt: TGTGCCAGCAGCTTGGCCGGCATGCCGAACACTGAAGCTTTCTTT

clone_size: few
d_call: NA
j_call: TRBJ2-2
v_call: TRBV7-3
cdr3_aa: CASSTFGDTGELFF
cdr3_nt: TGTGCCAGCAGCACGTTTGGGGACACCGGGGAGCTGTTTTTT

clone_size: NA
d_call: TRBD2
j_call: TRBJ2-7
v_call: TRBV5-4
cdr3_aa: CASSPGLAGGLYEQYF
cdr3_nt: TGTGCCAGCAGCCCGGGACTAGCGGGGGGGCTCTACGAGCAGTACTTC

clone_size: many
d_call: NA
j_call: TRBJ1-1
v_call: TRBV7-9
cdr3_aa: CASSFTPAAEAFF
cdr3_nt: TGTGCCAGCAGCTTTACCCCGGCGGCTGAAGCTTTCTTT

clone_size: NA
d_call: NA
j_call: TRBJ2-1
v_call: TRBV5-1
cdr3_aa: CASSPTPGADEQFF
cdr3_nt: TGCGCCAGCAGCCCCACTCCAGGGGCGGATGAGCAGTTCTTC